This is a list of T cell receptor beta chains from one sample in a study of T cells in Graves' hyperthyroidism and ophthalmopathy. TCRdb ran MiXCR on the multiplex PCR reads and lists one entry per CDR3 protein. The repertoire holds tens of thousands of distinct CDR3 sequences, with around 50% as singletons. The specimen was blood. All receptors derive from a woman aged 50 to 65 with Graves' hyperthyroidism that later progressed to Graves' ophthalmopathy. CDR3s include the opening cysteine and the closing phenylalanine or tryptophan. A D gene is named only where the DNA matches it firmly. Clone sizes are given selectively: once, few, many, or a class where the clone is expanded.

j_call: TRBJ1-1; clone_size: NA; v_call: TRBV12-3/TRBV12-4; d_call: NA; cdr3_nt: TGTGCCAGCAGTTTGATGGGCACTGAAGCTTTCTTT; cdr3_aa: CASSLMGTEAFF
j_call: TRBJ2-2; clone_size: NA; v_call: TRBV19; d_call: TRBD2; cdr3_nt: TGTGCCAGTAAGAGGAGCGGGGGCGGCACCGGGGAGCTGTTTTTT; cdr3_aa: CASKRSGGGTGELFF
j_call: TRBJ2-7; clone_size: many; v_call: TRBV19; d_call: NA; cdr3_nt: TGTGCCAGTAGACCCGGGACAACCCTCTCCTACGAGCAGTACTTC; cdr3_aa: CASRPGTTLSYEQYF
j_call: TRBJ2-1; clone_size: NA; v_call: TRBV7-9; d_call: TRBD1; cdr3_nt: TGTGCCAGCACCCCTACCCGGGACAGGGGTGTGGGTGAGCAGTTCTTC; cdr3_aa: CASTPTRDRGVGEQFF
j_call: TRBJ2-5; clone_size: many; v_call: TRBV5-1; d_call: TRBD1; cdr3_nt: TGCGCCAGCAGCTGGACAGGGCGTCAAGAGACCCAGTACTTC; cdr3_aa: CASSWTGRQETQYF
j_call: TRBJ2-7; clone_size: NA; v_call: TRBV19; d_call: TRBD1; cdr3_nt: TGTGCCAGTAGTGCCACCGGGACAGGGCTTTACGAGCAGTACTTC; cdr3_aa: CASSATGTGLYEQYF
j_call: TRBJ2-7; clone_size: NA; v_call: TRBV9; d_call: TRBD1; cdr3_nt: TGTGCCAGCAGTAAGACGGGACAGGGCTACGAGCAGTACTTC; cdr3_aa: CASSKTGQGYEQYF
j_call: TRBJ2-5; clone_size: NA; v_call: TRBV25-1; d_call: TRBD2; cdr3_nt: TGTGCCAGCAAAACCATGGGCGGGGGACCCCAAGAGACCCAGTACTTC; cdr3_aa: CASKTMGGGPQETQYF
j_call: TRBJ1-1; clone_size: NA; v_call: TRBV10-3; d_call: NA; cdr3_nt: TGTGCCATCAGTGAAGGCGGGTGGGGTGGCACTGAAGCTTTCTTT; cdr3_aa: CAISEGGWGGTEAFF
j_call: TRBJ2-5; clone_size: NA; v_call: TRBV7-2; d_call: TRBD2; cdr3_nt: TGTGCCAGCAGCTTAGAGTTCGGACTAGCGGGGGGCGAGACCCAGTACTTC; cdr3_aa: CASSLEFGLAGGETQYF
j_call: TRBJ2-7; clone_size: many; v_call: TRBV11-3; d_call: NA; cdr3_nt: TGTGCCAGCAGCTTAGACCGGGTGGCGGGAACGAACGAGCAGTACTTC; cdr3_aa: CASSLDRVAGTNEQYF
j_call: TRBJ2-3; clone_size: medium-sized; v_call: TRBV7-8; d_call: NA; cdr3_nt: TGTGCCAGCAGCTCGGGCGGCAGCCCAAAGTCGTATTTT; cdr3_aa: CASSSGGSPKSYF
j_call: TRBJ1-6; clone_size: NA; v_call: TRBV5-4; d_call: NA; cdr3_nt: TGTGCCAGCAGCCCTGGAAGGAATTCACCCCTACACTTT; cdr3_aa: CASSPGRNSPLHF
j_call: TRBJ2-7; clone_size: NA; v_call: TRBV18; d_call: NA; cdr3_nt: TGTGCCAGCTCACCAGGGCTATACGAGCAGTACTTC; cdr3_aa: CASSPGLYEQYF
j_call: TRBJ1-6; clone_size: many; v_call: TRBV11-3; d_call: NA; cdr3_nt: TGTGCCAGCAGCTTAGATCAAGGCGGAAGCTCCTATAATTCACCCCTCCACTTT; cdr3_aa: CASSLDQGGSSYNSPLHF
j_call: TRBJ2-1; clone_size: NA; v_call: TRBV6-5; d_call: NA; cdr3_nt: TGTGCCAGCAGCCCCGGGATGACGTATGAGCAGTTCTTC; cdr3_aa: CASSPGMTYEQFF
j_call: TRBJ2-1; clone_size: many; v_call: TRBV6-1; d_call: NA; cdr3_nt: TGTGCCAGCAGTGAACTGGGTAGCTTGCCTTCTGAGCAGTTCTTC; cdr3_aa: CASSELGSLPSEQFF
j_call: TRBJ2-1; clone_size: many; v_call: TRBV7-3; d_call: NA; cdr3_nt: TGTGCCAGCAGCTTAAGGTCCGGCGGGGAGGCCTACAATGAGCAGTTCTTC; cdr3_aa: CASSLRSGGEAYNEQFF
j_call: TRBJ2-1; clone_size: NA; v_call: TRBV29-1; d_call: TRBD2; cdr3_nt: TGCAGCTTGGACTCTAGCGGGACTTACAATGAGCAGTTCTTC; cdr3_aa: CSLDSSGTYNEQFF
j_call: TRBJ1-2; clone_size: many; v_call: TRBV7-8; d_call: TRBD1; cdr3_nt: TGTGCCAGCAGCTTTCAGGCCCGGACAGGGGGAAATCAGGGCTACACCTTC; cdr3_aa: CASSFQARTGGNQGYTF
j_call: TRBJ1-6; clone_size: NA; v_call: TRBV5-4; d_call: NA; cdr3_nt: TGTGCCAACAGCTTAGTGACATTCTCCTATAGTTCACCCCTCCACTTT; cdr3_aa: CANSLVTFSYSSPLHF
j_call: TRBJ2-6; clone_size: many; v_call: TRBV11-2; d_call: NA; cdr3_nt: TGTGCCAGCAGCTTCCGACAGGAGCGAACACCTTTCCTCTCTGGGGCCAACGTCCTGACTTTC; cdr3_aa: CASSFRQERTPFLSGANVLTF
j_call: TRBJ2-3; clone_size: many; v_call: TRBV7-3; d_call: TRBD1; cdr3_nt: TGTGCCAGCAGCTTAAAAGGACAGGGCTTCACAGATACGCAGTATTTT; cdr3_aa: CASSLKGQGFTDTQYF
j_call: TRBJ2-1; clone_size: many; v_call: TRBV5-4; d_call: TRBD2; cdr3_nt: TGTGCCAGCAGTCTTACCATAGCGGGAGTTTCCTCCAATGAGCAGTTCTTC; cdr3_aa: CASSLTIAGVSSNEQFF
j_call: TRBJ1-1; clone_size: many; v_call: TRBV12-3/TRBV12-4; d_call: TRBD1; cdr3_nt: TGTGCCAGCAGTTTCTGGCAGGGGGCATACACTGAAGCTTTCTTT; cdr3_aa: CASSFWQGAYTEAFF
j_call: TRBJ2-6; clone_size: NA; v_call: TRBV20-1; d_call: NA; cdr3_nt: TGCAGTGCTAGAGACCCGGGGAACTCTGGGGCCAACGTCCTGACTTTC; cdr3_aa: CSARDPGNSGANVLTF
j_call: TRBJ2-2; clone_size: many; v_call: TRBV19; d_call: NA; cdr3_nt: TGTGCCAGCCATGGACTACAGAACACCGGGGAGCTGTTTTTT; cdr3_aa: CASHGLQNTGELFF
j_call: TRBJ2-4; clone_size: many; v_call: TRBV15; d_call: TRBD1; cdr3_nt: TGTGCCACCAGCAAAGGGCCTGGACAGGGCAAAAACATTCAGTACTTC; cdr3_aa: CATSKGPGQGKNIQYF
j_call: TRBJ2-1; clone_size: once; v_call: TRBV7-9; d_call: TRBD1; cdr3_nt: TGTGCCAGCAGCTTAGACAGGGGGCTTTCCCGGAACAATGAGCAGTTCTTC; cdr3_aa: CASSLDRGLSRNNEQFF
j_call: TRBJ2-7; clone_size: NA; v_call: TRBV7-3; d_call: NA; cdr3_nt: TGTGCCAGCAGCTTGGGCAGGGAGGATTCCTACGAGCAGTACTTC; cdr3_aa: CASSLGREDSYEQYF
j_call: TRBJ2-7; clone_size: NA; v_call: TRBV20-1; d_call: NA; cdr3_nt: TGCAGTGCAAGAGGGGGGGCACCCTACGAGCAGTACTTC; cdr3_aa: CSARGGAPYEQYF
j_call: TRBJ2-7; clone_size: medium-sized; v_call: TRBV20-1; d_call: TRBD2; cdr3_nt: TGCAGTGCTAGAGAAGCTAGCGGTAACGCCTACGAGCAGTACTTC; cdr3_aa: CSAREASGNAYEQYF
j_call: TRBJ2-7; clone_size: NA; v_call: TRBV6-6; d_call: TRBD2; cdr3_nt: TGTGCCAGCAGTTTTGGGCTAGCGGGAGGGCCGTACGAGCAGTACTTC; cdr3_aa: CASSFGLAGGPYEQYF
j_call: TRBJ1-2; clone_size: many; v_call: TRBV12-3/TRBV12-4; d_call: NA; cdr3_nt: TGTGCCAGCACCCTGGGAGATGGCTACACCTTC; cdr3_aa: CASTLGDGYTF
j_call: TRBJ2-7; clone_size: many; v_call: TRBV7-2; d_call: TRBD2; cdr3_nt: TGTGCCAGCAGCTTCCTCGCACTAGCGGGAGTCCGGTCCGAGCAGTACTTC; cdr3_aa: CASSFLALAGVRSEQYF
j_call: TRBJ1-6; clone_size: medium-sized; v_call: TRBV2; d_call: TRBD1; cdr3_nt: TGTGCCAGCAGTAGGACAGGGGGCTTGTATAATTCACCCCTCCACTTT; cdr3_aa: CASSRTGGLYNSPLHF
j_call: TRBJ1-1; clone_size: many; v_call: TRBV6-2/TRBV6-3; d_call: NA; cdr3_nt: TGTGCCAGCAGTTACGACGGGGGGCTCACTGAAGCTTTCTTT; cdr3_aa: CASSYDGGLTEAFF
j_call: TRBJ2-2; clone_size: few; v_call: TRBV2; d_call: NA; cdr3_nt: TGTGCCAGCAGTGGGACAGGGGAGCTGTTTTTT; cdr3_aa: CASSGTGELFF
j_call: TRBJ2-7; clone_size: NA; v_call: TRBV7-2; d_call: TRBD1; cdr3_nt: TGTGCCAGCAGCACCGGGACAGTTTCCTACGAGCAGTACTTC; cdr3_aa: CASSTGTVSYEQYF
j_call: TRBJ1-4; clone_size: many; v_call: TRBV28; d_call: NA; cdr3_nt: TGTGCCAGCAGTGGACTGATCTCGGGGCGTCCTGAAAAACTGTTTTTT; cdr3_aa: CASSGLISGRPEKLFF
j_call: TRBJ2-3; clone_size: many; v_call: TRBV5-1; d_call: TRBD2; cdr3_nt: TGCGCCAGCAGCGGGGGGACTAGCGGGACTAGCACAGATACGCAGTATTTT; cdr3_aa: CASSGGTSGTSTDTQYF